This T cell receptor beta chain was captured by sequencing in a study of early T cells in non-severe SARS-CoV-2 infection. The CDR3 is made up of 15 amino acids. Trimming took off 0 bases at V and 4 bases at J, with 12 bases between the two ends. Germline assignment: CDR1 MNHNY and CDR2 SVGAGI (reference sequence). TCRdb reprocessed the 5' RACE reads via MiXCR and lists one record per CDR3 protein. The repertoire holds 80,000 to 95,000 distinct CDR3 sequences, with approximately 16% as singletons. This clonotype was picked up many times. Source: whole blood, taken at baseline. The chain links TRBV6-6 to TRBJ1-1; D unresolved. The clonotype was recovered from an adult who was a healthcare worker with PCR-confirmed SARS-CoV-2 infection or an uninfected control (not recorded which). CDR3 sequence reads: CASSYSQVVGTEAFF. As DNA, the CDR3 is TGTGCCAGCAGTTACTCGCAGGTGGTAGGCACTGAAGCTTTCTTT.